Following are 20 T cell receptor beta chains from one sample sequenced in a study of T cell responses to AZD1222 COVID-19 vaccine. Produced via immunoSEQ multiplex PCR; TCRdb's table is partial and in-frame only. In the table there are more than 75,000 clones, around 82% of which are singletons. The sample in question was peripheral blood, obtained 28 days after the second AZD1222 dose. These receptors were collected from an adult who received the AZD1222 COVID-19 vaccine.

J is TRBJ1-5 and V is TRBV7-9; a weak D match, TRBD1 (5 bases). Germline V gives CDR1 SEHNR, CDR2 FQNEAQ (reference sequence). The CDR3 is 14 amino acids. Trimming removed 4 bases from V and 6 bases from J, with 13 bases in between. The CDR3 nucleotides read TGTGCCAGCAGCTCGACAGCGGGGGGTCAGCCCCAGCATTTT. Translation gives CASSSTAGGQPQHF.

The rearrangement links TRBV19 to TRBJ1-1; D may be TRBD1 (5 bases). V lost 5 bases, J lost 7 bases, and 14 bases lay in between. Germline values: CDR1 LNHDA, CDR2 SQIVND (reference sequence). The CDR3 has 13 residues. CDR3 coding DNA: TGTGCCAGTAGTGGCAGGGTGACTGATGAAGCTTTCTTT. It translates to CASSGRVTDEAFF.

This chain uses TRBV4-2 with TRBJ1-2; TRBD1 matches 8 bases. The V gene's germline CDR1 is LGHNA and CDR2 YNFKEQ. V dropped 0 bases and J dropped 8; count of bases not matched to a gene: 11. The CDR3 is 16 residues long. The CDR3: CASSQESVGAGGGYTF. The CDR3 DNA reads TGTGCCAGCAGCCAAGAGTCTGTGGGGGCAGGGGGCGGCTACACCTTC.

This chain links TRBV9 with TRBJ2-1, with TRBD2 identical over 8 bases. V lost 0 bases to trimming and J lost 4 bases; unmatched junction nucleotides: 3. This CDR3 is built from 15 residues. The germline gives CDR1 SGDLS, CDR2 YYNGEE. The CDR3 loop reads CASSVVLAGYNEQFF. CDR3 coding DNA: TGTGCCAGCAGCGTAGTCCTAGCGGGTTACAATGAGCAGTTCTTC.

The chain joins TRBV5-4 to TRBJ2-1, with D tentatively TRBD1 (7 bases). Trimming left V 4 bases short and J 4 bases short, with 21 bases between. The CDR3 totals 17 residues. Germline CDR1 and CDR2: SGHNT and YYREEE (reference sequence). The CDR3 loop is CASSLGGSGQPYNEQFF. DNA for the CDR3: TGTGCCAGCAGCCTGGGGGGCTCGGGACAGCCATACAATGAGCAGTTCTTC.

J is TRBJ1-4 and V is TRBV19; 12 positions agree with TRBD1. From germline, CDR1 is LNHDA and CDR2 SQIVND (reference sequence). This CDR3 has 16 residues. Trimming at V came to 7 bases and at J to 8 bases, leaving 11 bases not matched to a gene. Written as DNA, the CDR3 is TGTGCCAGTACCTCCAACGGGGACAGGGGGCGAGAAAAACTGTTTTTT. Translation gives CASTSNGDRGREKLFF.

This clone was counted once. The chain couples TRBV27 to TRBJ2-5; TRBD2 aligns across 16 bases. The CDR3 contains 18 residues. V lost 8 bases, J lost 4 bases, and 13 bases stayed unmatched. Germline CDR1 MNHEY, CDR2 SMNVEV (reference sequence). The DNA for the CDR3 is TGTGCCAGCGGACGAACCATAGGGACTAGCGGGAGGGGAGAGACCCAGTACTTC. Residues: CASGRTIGTSGRGETQYF.

The chain links TRBV7-2 to TRBJ2-5; no firm D call. Between the trimmed V and J ends, which lost 1 base and 2 bases, there was a span of 5 bases. The CDR3 runs to 13 residues. Looked up from germline, CDR1 is SGHTA and CDR2 is FQGNSA. The CDR3 coding sequence is TGTGCCAGCAGCTTAGATGGGCAAGAGACCCAGTACTTC. Its protein product is CASSLDGQETQYF.

The chain has TRBV6-1 and TRBJ1-2, with 8 bases lining up with TRBD1. V trimming: 2 bases; J trimming: 4 bases; junction bases outside the gene matches: 0. Per the germline V gene, CDR1 is MNHNS and CDR2 is SASEGT. The CDR3 contains 13 residues. The CDR3 protein is CASSETGGYGYTF. CDR3 bases: TGTGCCAGCAGTGAAACAGGGGGCTATGGCTACACCTTC.

The rearrangement uses TRBV4-3 and TRBJ1-3; D remains ambiguous. Looked up from germline, CDR1 is LGHNA and CDR2 is YSLEER. Between the trimmed V and J ends, which lost 1 base and 2 bases, there was a span of 9 bases. This CDR3 contains 15 residues. DNA for the CDR3: TGCGCCAGCAGCCAAGGAAGCGGGCCTGGAAACACCATATATTTT. Encoded protein: CASSQGSGPGNTIYF.

The CDR3 coding sequence is TGTGCCAGCAGCTTCGACAGGGGGACGTCCTACAATGAGCAGTTCTTC. It yields the protein CASSFDRGTSYNEQFF. V usage is TRBV11-2 and J usage is TRBJ2-1, with 9 bases lining up with TRBD1. CDR3 size: 16 residues. The ends lost 3 bases at V and 1 base at J; junction bases unmatched: 4. Germline V gene lookup returns CDR1 SGHAT and CDR2 FQNNGV.

The J gene is TRBJ2-7, the V gene TRBV6-5, with TRBD2 matching 7 bases. Per the germline V gene, CDR1 is MNHEY and CDR2 is SVGAGI. Trimming took 7 bases from V and 2 from J; bases not matched to a gene: 8. This CDR3 region has 14 residues. The CDR3 DNA sequence: TGTGCCAGCAACCCTAGCGGAAGAGCCTACGAGCAGTACTTC. The encoded protein is CASNPSGRAYEQYF.

The gene calls are TRBV6-2 or TRBV6-3 and TRBJ1-5; D is unresolved. Per germline, CDR1 MNHEY and CDR2 SVGEGT. Trimming stripped 2 bases from V and 2 bases from J, with 16 bases between. This CDR3 is 17 amino acids long. The CDR3 DNA reads TGTGCCAGCAGTTACCGAGAGCGAGAGATGGGCAATCAGCCCCAGCATTTT. This gives the protein CASSYREREMGNQPQHF.

The sample holds one count of this clone. The chain carries TRBV13 and TRBJ2-7; TRBD1 aligns across 7 bases. After removal of 6 bases from V and 5 bases from J, the junction contained 7 bases not matched to a gene. Germline loops: CDR1 PRHDT, CDR2 FYEKMQ (reference sequence). The CDR3 is made up of 13 amino acids. CDR3 loop: CASSYTDRDEQYF. In DNA, the CDR3 is TGTGCCAGCAGTTATACCGACAGGGACGAGCAGTACTTC.

The chain is built from TRBV5-4 and TRBJ1-1, with D maybe TRBD1 (5 bases). The V gene's germline CDR1 is SGHNT and CDR2 YYREEE (reference sequence). Trimming left V 0 bases short and J 3 bases short, with 21 bases between. The CDR3 consists of 18 residues. The CDR3 loop is CASSLESDRDLPDTEAFF. CDR3 sequence (DNA): TGTGCCAGCAGCTTGGAGTCAGACAGAGACTTACCTGACACTGAAGCTTTCTTT. Based on the CDR3 plus reference TRBV5-4 and TRBJ1-1, the full variable domain is ETGVTQSPTHLIKTRGQQVTLRCSSQSGHNTVSWYQQALGQGPQFIFQYYREEENGRGNFPPRFSGLQFPNYSSELNVNALELDDSALYLCASSLESDRDLPDTEAFFGQGTRLTVV.

The gene calls are TRBV27 and TRBJ2-4; TRBD1 matches 10 bases. V shed 6 bases and J 0 bases; nucleotides not matched to a gene: 11. CDR1 and CDR2 from the germline V gene are MNHEY and SMNVEV (reference sequence). This CDR3 is built from 18 residues. CDR3 sequence: CASSLRTGGYGAKNIQYF. The CDR3 DNA reads TGTGCCAGCAGCCTTCGGACAGGGGGTTACGGAGCCAAAAACATTCAGTACTTC.

CDR3 coding DNA: TGTGCCGGGGACAGGGGAGGGACTGAAGCTTTCTTT. It encodes CAGDRGGTEAFF. The V and J genes are TRBV30 and TRBJ1-1; 10 positions match TRBD1. Germline CDR1 is GTSNPN and CDR2 is SVGIG (reference sequence). This CDR3 comprises 12 residues. Germline trimming cut 8 bases from V and 5 bases from J; bases unmatched to any gene: 5.

The chain couples TRBV5-5 to TRBJ1-2, with TRBD1 as a possible D gene (6 bases). This CDR3 has 13 residues. Germline CDR1 is SGHKS and CDR2 is YYEKEE (reference sequence). V was pared by 2 bases and J by 8 bases, with 13 bases between. CDR3 in DNA: TGTGCCAGCAGCTTTACAGGGACTGACGGCTACACCTTC. Protein: CASSFTGTDGYTF.

This chain connects TRBV9 to TRBJ2-1, with 7 bases that match TRBD2. J gave up 7 bases and V 0 bases, and 13 bases lay outside the gene matches. The CDR3 totals 17 residues. Germline V gene lookup returns CDR1 SGDLS and CDR2 YYNGEE. CDR3 nucleotide sequence: TGTGCCAGCAGCGTAGCTGCCTACGGGGGAGGGCCAAATGAGCAGTTCTTC. It codes for CASSVAAYGGGPNEQFF.

The CDR3 loop is CASTKRQGSLNEQFF. The CDR3 DNA reads as TGTGCCAGCACCAAAAGACAGGGATCTTTAAATGAGCAGTTCTTC. The genes are TRBV28 and TRBJ2-1; 7 bases match TRBD1. The germline V gene has CDR1 MDHEN and CDR2 SYDVKM. V shed 7 bases, J shed 7 bases, and the junction held 13 bases outside the gene matches. The CDR3 covers 15 residues.